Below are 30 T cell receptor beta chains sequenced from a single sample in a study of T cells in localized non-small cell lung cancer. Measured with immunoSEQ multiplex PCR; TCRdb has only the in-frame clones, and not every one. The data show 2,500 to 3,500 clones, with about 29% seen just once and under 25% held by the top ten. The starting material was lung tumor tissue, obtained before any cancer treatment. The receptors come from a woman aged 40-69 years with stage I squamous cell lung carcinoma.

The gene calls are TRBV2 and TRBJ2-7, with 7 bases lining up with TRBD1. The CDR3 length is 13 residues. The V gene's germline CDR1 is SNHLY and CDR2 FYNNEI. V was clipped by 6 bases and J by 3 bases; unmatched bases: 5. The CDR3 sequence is CASSLQGSYEQYF. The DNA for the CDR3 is TGTGCCAGCAGCCTACAGGGGAGCTACGAGCAGTACTTC.

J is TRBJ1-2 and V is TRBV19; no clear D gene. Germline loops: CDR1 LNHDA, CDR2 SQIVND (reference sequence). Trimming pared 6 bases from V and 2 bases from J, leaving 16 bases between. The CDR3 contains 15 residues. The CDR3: CASRLGGIGNYGYTF. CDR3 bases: TGTGCCAGTAGATTAGGCGGCATAGGAAACTATGGCTACACCTTC.

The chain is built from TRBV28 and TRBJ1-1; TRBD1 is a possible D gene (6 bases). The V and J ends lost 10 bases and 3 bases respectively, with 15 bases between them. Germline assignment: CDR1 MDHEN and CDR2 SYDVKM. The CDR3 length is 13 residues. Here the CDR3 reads CATEPGADTEAFF. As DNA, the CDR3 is TGTGCCACCGAGCCGGGGGCGGACACTGAAGCTTTCTTT.

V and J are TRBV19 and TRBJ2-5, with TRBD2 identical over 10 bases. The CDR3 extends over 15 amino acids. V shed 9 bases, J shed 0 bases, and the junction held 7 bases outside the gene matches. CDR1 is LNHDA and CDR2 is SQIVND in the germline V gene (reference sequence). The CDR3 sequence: CASSPLAGDQETQYF. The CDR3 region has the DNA TGTGCCAGCAGCCCTCTAGCGGGGGACCAAGAGACCCAGTACTTC.

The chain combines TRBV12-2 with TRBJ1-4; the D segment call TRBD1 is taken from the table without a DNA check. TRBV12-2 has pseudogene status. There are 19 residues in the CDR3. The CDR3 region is CASRLARQRSGQSNEKLFF. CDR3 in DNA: TGTGCAAGTCGCTTAGCCCGCCAAAGGTCGGGACAGAGTAATGAAAAACTGTTTTTT.

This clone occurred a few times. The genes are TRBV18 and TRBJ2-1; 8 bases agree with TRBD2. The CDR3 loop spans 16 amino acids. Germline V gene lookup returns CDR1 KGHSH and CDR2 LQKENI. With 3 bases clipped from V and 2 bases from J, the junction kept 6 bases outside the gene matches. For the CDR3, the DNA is TGTGCCAGCTCACCGAATCCGGGACTAGCCTACAATGAGCAGTTCTTC. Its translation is CASSPNPGLAYNEQFF.

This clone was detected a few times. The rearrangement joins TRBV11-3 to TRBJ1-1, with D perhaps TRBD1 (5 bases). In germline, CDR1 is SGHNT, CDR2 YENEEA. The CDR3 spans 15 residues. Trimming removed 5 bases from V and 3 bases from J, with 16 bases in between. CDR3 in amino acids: CASSLVGVLDTEAFF. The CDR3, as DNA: TGTGCCAGCAGCCTCGTGGGGGTTTTGGACACTGAAGCTTTCTTT. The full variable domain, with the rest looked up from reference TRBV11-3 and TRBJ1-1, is EAGVVQSPRYKIIEKKQPVAFWCNPISGHNTLYWYLQNLGQGPELLIRYENEEAVDDSQLPKDRFSAERLKGVDSTLKIQPAELGDSAVYLCASSLVGVLDTEAFFGQGTRLTVV.

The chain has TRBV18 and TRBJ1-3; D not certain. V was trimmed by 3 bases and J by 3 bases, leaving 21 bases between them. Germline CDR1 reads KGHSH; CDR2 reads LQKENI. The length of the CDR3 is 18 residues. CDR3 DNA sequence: TGTGCCAGCTCACCTCTTGCACGAAGTGGAGGGTTTGGAAACACCATATATTTT. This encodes CASSPLARSGGFGNTIYF. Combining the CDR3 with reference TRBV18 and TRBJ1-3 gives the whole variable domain NAGVMQNPRHLVRRRGQEARLRCSPMKGHSHVYWYRQLPEEGLKFMVYLQKENIIDESGMPKERFSAEFPKEGPSILRIQQVVRGDSAAYFCASSPLARSGGFGNTIYFGEGSWLTVV.

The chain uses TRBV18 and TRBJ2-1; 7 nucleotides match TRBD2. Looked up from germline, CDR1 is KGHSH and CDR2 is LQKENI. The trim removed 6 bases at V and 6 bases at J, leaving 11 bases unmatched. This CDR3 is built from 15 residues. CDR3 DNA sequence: TGTGCCAGCTCGCCTTCTCGGGGGGTGACCAATGAGCAGTTCTTC. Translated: CASSPSRGVTNEQFF.

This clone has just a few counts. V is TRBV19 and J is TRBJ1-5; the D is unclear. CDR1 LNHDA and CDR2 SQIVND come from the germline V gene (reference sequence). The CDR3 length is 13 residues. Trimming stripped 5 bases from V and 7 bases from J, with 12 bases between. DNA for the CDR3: TGTGCCAGTAGTCCAGATTTACAGCAGCCCCAGCATTTT. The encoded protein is CASSPDLQQPQHF.

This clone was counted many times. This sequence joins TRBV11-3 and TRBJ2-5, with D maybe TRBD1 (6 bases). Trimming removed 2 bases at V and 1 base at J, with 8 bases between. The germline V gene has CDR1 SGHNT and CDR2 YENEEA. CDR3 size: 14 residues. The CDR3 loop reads CASSLTTGQETQYF. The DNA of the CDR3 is TGTGCCAGCAGCTTAACGACAGGCCAAGAGACCCAGTACTTC.

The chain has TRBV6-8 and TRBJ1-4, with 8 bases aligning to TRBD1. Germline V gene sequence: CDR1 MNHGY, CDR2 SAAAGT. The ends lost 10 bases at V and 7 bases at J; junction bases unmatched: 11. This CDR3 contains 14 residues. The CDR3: CAIGQGAGSEKLFF. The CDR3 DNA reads TGTGCCATCGGACAGGGAGCAGGCAGTGAAAAACTGTTTTTT.

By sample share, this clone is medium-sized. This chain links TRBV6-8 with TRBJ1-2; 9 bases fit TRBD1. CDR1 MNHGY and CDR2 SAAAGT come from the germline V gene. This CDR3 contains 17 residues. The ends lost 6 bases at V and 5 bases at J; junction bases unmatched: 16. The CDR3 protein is CASSRLAPGQGSYGYTF. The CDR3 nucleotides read TGTGCCAGCAGCCGCCTAGCCCCGGGACAGGGTTCATATGGCTACACCTTC.

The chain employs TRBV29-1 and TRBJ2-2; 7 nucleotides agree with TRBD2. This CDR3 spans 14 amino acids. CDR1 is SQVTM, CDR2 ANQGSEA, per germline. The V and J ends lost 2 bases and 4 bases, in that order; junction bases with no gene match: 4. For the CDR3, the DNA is TGCAGCGTTGAATGGGGGAGGGGCACCGGGGAGCTGTTTTTT. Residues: CSVEWGRGTGELFF.

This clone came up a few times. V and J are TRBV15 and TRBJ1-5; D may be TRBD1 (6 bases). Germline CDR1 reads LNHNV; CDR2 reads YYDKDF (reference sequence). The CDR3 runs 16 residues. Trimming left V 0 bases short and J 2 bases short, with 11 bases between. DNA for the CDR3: TGTGCCACCAGCAGAGAGGCGGGGGGCGGCAATCAGCCCCAGCATTTT. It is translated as CATSREAGGGNQPQHF.

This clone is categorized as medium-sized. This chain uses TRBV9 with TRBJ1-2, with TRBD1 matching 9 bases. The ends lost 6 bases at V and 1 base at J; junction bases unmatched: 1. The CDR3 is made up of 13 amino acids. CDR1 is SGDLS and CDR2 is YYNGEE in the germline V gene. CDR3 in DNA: TGTGCCAGCATGGACAGGGGTAACTATGGCTACACCTTC. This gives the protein CASMDRGNYGYTF.

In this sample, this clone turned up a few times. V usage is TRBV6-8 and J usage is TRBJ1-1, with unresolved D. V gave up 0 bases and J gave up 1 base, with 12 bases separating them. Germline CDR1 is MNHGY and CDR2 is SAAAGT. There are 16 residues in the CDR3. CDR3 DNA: TGTGCCAGCAGTTACTCGAGGTCGACCAGGAACACTGAAGCTTTCTTT. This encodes CASSYSRSTRNTEAFF.

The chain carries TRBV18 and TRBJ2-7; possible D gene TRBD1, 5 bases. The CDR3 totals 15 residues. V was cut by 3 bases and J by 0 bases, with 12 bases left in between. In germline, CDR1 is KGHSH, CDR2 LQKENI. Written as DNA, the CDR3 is TGTGCCAGCTCACCCGTGGGGCAGGACTCCTACGAGCAGTACTTC. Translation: CASSPVGQDSYEQYF.

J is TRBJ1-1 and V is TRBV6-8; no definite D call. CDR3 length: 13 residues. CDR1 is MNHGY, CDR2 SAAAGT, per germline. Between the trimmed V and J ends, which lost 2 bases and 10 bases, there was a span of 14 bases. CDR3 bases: TGTGCCAGCAGTTACGACGTCCAAGTAGGAGCTTTCTTT. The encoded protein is CASSYDVQVGAFF.

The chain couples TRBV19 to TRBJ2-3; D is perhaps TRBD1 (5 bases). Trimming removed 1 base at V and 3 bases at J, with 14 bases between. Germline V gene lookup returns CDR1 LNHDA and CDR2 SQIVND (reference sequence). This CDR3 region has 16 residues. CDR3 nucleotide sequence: TGTGCCAGTAGTATAGGTAGGATAGGGGCTACAGATACGCAGTATTTT. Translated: CASSIGRIGATDTQYF. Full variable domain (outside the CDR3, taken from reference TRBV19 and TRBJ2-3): DGGITQSPKYLFRKEGQNVTLSCEQNLNHDAMYWYRQDPGQGLRLIYYSQIVNDFQKGDIAEGYSVSREKKESFPLTVTSAQKNPTAFYLCASSIGRIGATDTQYFGPGTRLTVL.

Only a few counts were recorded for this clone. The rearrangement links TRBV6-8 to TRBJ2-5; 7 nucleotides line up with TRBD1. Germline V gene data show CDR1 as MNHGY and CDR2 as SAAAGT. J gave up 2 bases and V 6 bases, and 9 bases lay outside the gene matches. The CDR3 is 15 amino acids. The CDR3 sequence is CASRPPRTGQETQYF. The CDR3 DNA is TGTGCCAGCAGGCCGCCGAGGACAGGTCAAGAGACCCAGTACTTC.

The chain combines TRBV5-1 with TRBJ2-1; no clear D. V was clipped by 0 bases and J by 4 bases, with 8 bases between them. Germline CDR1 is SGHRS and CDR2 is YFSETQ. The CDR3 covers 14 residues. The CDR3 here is CASSLGNLYNEQFF. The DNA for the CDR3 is TGCGCCAGCAGCTTGGGCAATCTATACAATGAGCAGTTCTTC.

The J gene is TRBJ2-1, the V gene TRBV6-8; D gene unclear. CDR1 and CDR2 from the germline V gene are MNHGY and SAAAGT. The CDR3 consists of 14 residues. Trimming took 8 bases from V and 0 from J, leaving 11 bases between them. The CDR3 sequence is CASAGWGSYNEQFF. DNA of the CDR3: TGTGCCAGCGCCGGGTGGGGCTCCTACAATGAGCAGTTCTTC.

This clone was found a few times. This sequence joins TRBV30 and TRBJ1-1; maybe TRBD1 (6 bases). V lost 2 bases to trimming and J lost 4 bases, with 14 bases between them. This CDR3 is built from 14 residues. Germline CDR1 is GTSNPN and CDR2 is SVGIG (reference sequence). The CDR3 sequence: CAWSRGRLGTEAFF. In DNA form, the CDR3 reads TGTGCCTGGAGTAGGGGGAGGTTGGGCACTGAAGCTTTCTTT.

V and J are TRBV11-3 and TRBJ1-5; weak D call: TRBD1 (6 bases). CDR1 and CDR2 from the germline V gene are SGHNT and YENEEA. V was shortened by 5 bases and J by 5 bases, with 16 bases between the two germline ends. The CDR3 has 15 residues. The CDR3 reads CASSRDGGYDQPQHF. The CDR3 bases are TGTGCCAGCAGCCGTGACGGGGGCTATGATCAGCCCCAGCATTTT.

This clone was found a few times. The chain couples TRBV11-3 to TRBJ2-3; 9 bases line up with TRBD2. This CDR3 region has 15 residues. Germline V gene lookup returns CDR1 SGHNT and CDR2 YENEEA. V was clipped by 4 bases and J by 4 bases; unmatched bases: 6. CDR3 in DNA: TGTGCCAGCAGCTCCCGCGGGGGGGCCCCAGATACGCAGTATTTT. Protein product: CASSSRGGAPDTQYF.

The DNA of the CDR3 is TGCAGCGTTGTGACCGCCTACAATGAGCAGTTCTTC. This encodes CSVVTAYNEQFF. This chain joins TRBV29-1 and TRBJ2-1, with D uncertain. Germline V CDR1 and CDR2: SQVTM, ANQGSEA. V lost 4 bases, J lost 2 bases, and 6 bases lay in between. CDR3 length: 12 residues.

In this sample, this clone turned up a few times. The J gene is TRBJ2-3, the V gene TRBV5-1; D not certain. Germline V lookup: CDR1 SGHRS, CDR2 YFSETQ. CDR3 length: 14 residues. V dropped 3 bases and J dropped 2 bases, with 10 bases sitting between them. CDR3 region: CASSSLSNTDTQYF. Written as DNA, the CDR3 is TGCGCCAGCAGCTCTCTCTCGAACACAGATACGCAGTATTTT.

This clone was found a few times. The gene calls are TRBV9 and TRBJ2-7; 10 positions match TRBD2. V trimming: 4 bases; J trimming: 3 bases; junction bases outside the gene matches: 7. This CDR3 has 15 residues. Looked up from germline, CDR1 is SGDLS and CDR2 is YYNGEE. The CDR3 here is CASSPYTSGNYEQYF. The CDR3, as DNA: TGTGCCAGCAGCCCTTACACTAGCGGGAACTACGAGCAGTACTTC.

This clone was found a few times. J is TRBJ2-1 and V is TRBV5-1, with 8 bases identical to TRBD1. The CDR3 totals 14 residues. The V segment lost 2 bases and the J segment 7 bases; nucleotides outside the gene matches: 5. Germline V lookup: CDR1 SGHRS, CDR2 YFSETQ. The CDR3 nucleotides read TGCGCCAGCAGCTTAGGACAGGGAAGGAATGAGCAGTTCTTC. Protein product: CASSLGQGRNEQFF.